This T cell receptor (beta chain) was captured in a study of T-cell memory formation after mild COVID-19. Overall study findings and caveats: Second-wave clones that peaked on day 37 lacked confirmed SARS-CoV-2 specificity.

The germline V and J ends were trimmed by 4 bases and 6 bases, with 22 bases remaining between them. Germline V lookup: CDR1 GTSNPN, CDR2 SVGIG (reference sequence). CDR3 length: 15 residues. A note on this clonotype: What it binds is unknown.

In TCRdb, the 5' RACE reads were re-called with MiXCR into one record per CDR3 protein. The sample lists just under 550,000 distinct CDR3 sequences, around 21% seen once, with approximately 13% in the top ten. The rearrangement joins TRBV30 to TRBJ2-7; D possibly uses TRBD1 or TRBD2 (6 bases each). The receptor was derived from an adult woman who had mild COVID-19 (a few samples of this study predate the infection). Cell type and time point are not known. The specimen was PBMCs or a T cell subset sorted from them (not recorded which). This CDR3 reads CAWNGHGGLLSEQYF. CDR3 nucleotide sequence: TGTGCCTGGAACGGGCATGGGGGGCTTTTGTCCGAGCAGTACTTC. The variable domain in full, with the rest retrieved from reference TRBV30 and TRBJ2-7, is SQTIHQWPATLVQPVGSPLSLECTVEGTSNPNLYWYRQAAGRGLQLLFYSVGIGQISSEVPQNLSASRPQDRQFILSSKKLLLSDSGFYLCAWNGHGGLLSEQYFGPGTRLTVT.